A single T cell receptor beta chain is shown here with its context. Its cognate antigen is unknown. The PCR had 60 Vbeta and 13 Jbeta primers. Data came from immunoSEQ multiplex PCR; TCRdb stores just in-frame clones and leaves some out. The sample includes about 120,000 clones, 75% to 85% of them seen just once. The V and J ends lost 1 base and 7 bases respectively, with 11 bases between them. Germline lookup yields CDR1 LNHDA and CDR2 SQIVND (reference sequence). This CDR3 has 14 amino acids. The data were taken from a study of cytomegalovirus exposure and HLA in healthy donors. Broader study findings: Most TCR sequences were rare, but some public TCRs occurred in many donors. A highly shared variant cluster was judged a likely technical artifact.

The chain joins TRBV19 to TRBJ1-5; weak D call: TRBD1 (5 bases). Input material: PBMCs. This clonotype originated in a man younger than 40 in good health and CMV-seropositive. The CDR3 bases are TGTGCCAGTAGTATAGGGGGGGGAGGCCAGCCCCAGCATTTT. It is translated as CASSIGGGGQPQHF.